One T cell receptor (beta chain) is described in this entry. The data belong to a study of shared clonotypes between healthy human individuals. Germline loops: CDR1 LGHNA, CDR2 YSLEER. V gave up 1 base and J gave up 2 bases; unmatched junction bases: 4. This CDR3 is 16 amino acids long. Original processing notes: ImmunoSEQ yielded junction-only sequences lacking quality scores, so filtering differed. The method was immunoSEQ multiplex PCR; TCRdb's version includes in-frame clones alone and lacks a portion of them. V and J calls and clone size follow that table, whereas D and trimming were derived from the DNA. The sample includes approximately 2.5 million clones, 93% seen only once; the top ten take 0.36%.

The chain recombines TRBV4-3 with TRBJ2-2; 7 bases map to TRBD2. Sequenced material: naive CD4+ T cells from PBMCs. Regarding subset: CD45RA+ positively selected. This sequence was found in a man aged 18 to 30 in good health. Some clones in this sample may be carry-over from other donors' samples. The CDR3 DNA follows: TGCGCCAGCAGCCAAGGTTCGGGGGGAAACACCGGGGAGCTGTTTTTT. It encodes CASSQGSGGNTGELFF.